These 30 T cell receptor beta chains share one sample of origin, sequenced in a study of blood T cell repertoires in COVID-19. The table came from immunoSEQ multiplex PCR; TCRdb's copy has only in-frame clones and leaves some out. The table shows 130,000 to 150,000 clones, with around 80% occurring only once. The sequencing sample was made of peripheral blood. The source is an elderly man with acute or convalescent COVID-19.

The chain combines TRBV7-9 with TRBJ2-7, with 8 bases that match TRBD1. The J segment lost 6 bases and the V segment lost 1 base, leaving 5 bases of the junction unmatched. Germline-derived CDR1 and CDR2 are SEHNR and FQNEAQ (reference sequence). The CDR3 extends over 14 amino acids. For the CDR3, the DNA is TGTGCCAGCAGCTTAGGCAGACAGGGGCGCGAGCAGTACTTC. Translating it yields CASSLGRQGREQYF.

V gene TRBV4-2 combines with J gene TRBJ2-3, with TRBD1 identical over 9 bases. This CDR3 has 18 residues. After removal of 2 bases from V and 2 bases from J, the junction contained 11 bases not matched to a gene. Germline values: CDR1 LGHNA, CDR2 YNFKEQ. The CDR3, as DNA: TGTGCCAGCAGCCAAACCCTAGACAGGGGGATTCTCACAGATACGCAGTATTTT. Translated, it gives CASSQTLDRGILTDTQYF.

This clone was picked up many times. This chain joins TRBV9 and TRBJ1-2; 12 bases fit TRBD1. Looked up from germline, CDR1 is SGDLS and CDR2 is YYNGEE. This CDR3 comprises 19 residues. Losses at the gene ends were 4 bases for V and 2 bases for J; bases not matched to a gene: 15. CDR3 coding DNA: TGTGCCAGCAGCCGAATCCGTCCCGGGACAGGGGGCGCGAACTATGGCTACACCTTC. Protein: CASSRIRPGTGGANYGYTF.

V gene TRBV7-3 combines with J gene TRBJ1-6; possible D gene TRBD1, 5 bases. Trimming shortened V by 6 bases and J by 9 bases, and 12 bases separated the two germline ends. Per germline, CDR1 SGHTA and CDR2 FQGTGA. This CDR3 has 13 amino acids. The CDR3 region has the DNA TGTGCCAGCAGACTAACGGGGGGTTCACCCCTCCACTTT. This codes for CASRLTGGSPLHF.

V gene TRBV3-1 (or the pseudogene TRBV3-2) combines with J gene TRBJ1-1; the D is unclear. Germline V CDR1 and CDR2: LGHDT, YNNKEL (reference sequence). V lost 0 bases and J lost 8, with 10 bases in between. The CDR3 consists of 13 residues. The CDR3: CASSQDPAVEAFF. DNA of the CDR3: TGTGCCAGCAGCCAAGATCCTGCGGTGGAAGCTTTCTTT.

The chain combines TRBV24-1 with TRBJ2-1; possible D gene TRBD2, 6 bases. Germline lookup yields CDR1 KGHDR and CDR2 SFDVKD. The CDR3 has 14 amino acids. Trimming removed 8 bases from V and 9 bases from J, with 19 bases in between. CDR3 coding DNA: TGTGCCACCATTGGCGGGGATGTGTTTAGTGAGCAGTTCTTC. It is translated as CATIGGDVFSEQFF.

The chain recombines TRBV2 with TRBJ1-4; 8 positions agree with TRBD1. The V and J ends lost 1 base and 6 bases, in that order; junction bases with no gene match: 1. The CDR3 is made up of 14 amino acids. Germline V lookup: CDR1 SNHLY, CDR2 FYNNEI. CDR3 region: CASSEDRGDEKLFF. CDR3 sequence (DNA): TGTGCCAGCAGTGAAGACAGGGGGGATGAAAAACTGTTTTTT. The full variable domain, in which reference TRBV2 and TRBJ1-4 provide the parts outside the CDR3, is EPEVTQTPSHQVTQMGQEVILRCVPISNHLYFYWYRQILGQKVEFLVSFYNNEISEKSEIFDDQFSVERPDGSNFTLKIRSTKLEDSAMYFCASSEDRGDEKLFFGSGTQLSVL.

The chain combines TRBV3-1 (or the pseudogene TRBV3-2) with TRBJ1-2, with TRBD1 matching 10 bases. Germline assignment: CDR1 LGHDT and CDR2 YNNKEL (reference sequence). The CDR3 consists of 15 residues. The V segment lost 3 bases and the J segment 5 bases; nucleotides outside the gene matches: 6. As DNA, the CDR3 is TGTGCCAGCAGCCATGCAGACAGGGGGCATTATGGCTACACCTTC. This translates into CASSHADRGHYGYTF.

This clone was recorded only once. This rearrangement joins TRBV4-1 to TRBJ2-3, with 12 bases identical to TRBD2. The CDR3 covers 16 residues. Germline CDR1 MGHRA, CDR2 YSYEKL. Germline trimming cut 6 bases from V and 4 bases from J; bases unmatched to any gene: 8. CDR3 amino acids: CASRLTSGGFADTQYF. CDR3 nucleotides: TGCGCCAGCAGACTCACTAGCGGGGGGTTCGCAGATACGCAGTATTTT.

The chain recombines TRBV7-2 with TRBJ1-5, with TRBD1 matching over 9 bases. V lost 5 bases to trimming and J lost 2 bases; unmatched junction nucleotides: 7. CDR1 is SGHTA and CDR2 is FQGNSA in the germline V gene. The CDR3 covers 16 residues. In nucleotides, the CDR3 is TGTGCCAGCAGCCCTAACAGGGGGCTGGGCAATCAGCCCCAGCATTTT. This gives the protein CASSPNRGLGNQPQHF.

This clone was detected once. The chain links TRBV2 to TRBJ2-1, with a weak D call TRBD2 (7 bases). The V gene lost 3 bases and the J gene lost 5 bases, with 14 bases spanning the gap. The CDR3 sequence is 15 residues long. Looked up from germline, CDR1 is SNHLY and CDR2 is FYNNEI. The CDR3 DNA follows: TGTGCCAGCAGTGAGGCGGGGGCCCCTAACAATGAGCAGTTCTTC. This gives the protein CASSEAGAPNNEQFF.

This chain links TRBV7-9 with TRBJ1-6; TRBD1 might be the D (5 bases). Trimming took 4 bases from V and 5 from J, leaving 12 bases between them. This CDR3 contains 15 residues. Germline V gene sequence: CDR1 SEHNR, CDR2 FQNEAQ (reference sequence). DNA for the CDR3: TGTGCCAGCAGCTCCGATGGGGGGGATAATTCACCCCTCCACTTT. Amino acid sequence: CASSSDGGDNSPLHF.

The rearrangement joins TRBV7-2 to TRBJ2-5; 8 nucleotides agree with TRBD1. The CDR3 is 15 amino acids. Germline CDR1 SGHTA, CDR2 FQGNSA. V was clipped by 5 bases and J by 4 bases; unmatched bases: 9. CDR3 region: CASSQRQGRGETQYF. CDR3 nucleotides: TGTGCCAGCAGCCAACGACAGGGGCGGGGAGAGACCCAGTACTTC.

This chain connects TRBV7-7 to TRBJ2-7; 9 nucleotides line up with TRBD1. After removal of 3 bases from V and 7 bases from J, the junction contained 4 bases not matched to a gene. Germline-derived CDR1 and CDR2 are SSHAT and FNYEAQ (reference sequence). There are 13 residues in the CDR3. CDR3 region: CASSLTGGTEQYF. The CDR3 coding sequence is TGTGCCAGCAGCTTGACAGGGGGGACGGAGCAGTACTTC.

This chain joins TRBV24-1 and TRBJ2-2; D possibly corresponds to TRBD1 (6 bases). The CDR3 loop spans 13 amino acids. Trimming cost V 9 bases and J 1 base, with 8 bases left between them. The germline V gene has CDR1 KGHDR and CDR2 SFDVKD. The CDR3 spells CATQGGNTGELFF. As DNA, the CDR3 is TGTGCCACCCAAGGGGGGAACACCGGGGAGCTGTTTTTT.

The V call is TRBV4-1, the J call TRBJ2-3, with 13 bases that match TRBD2. V gave up 2 bases and J gave up 3 bases; unmatched junction bases: 5. CDR1 and CDR2 (germline): MGHRA, YSYEKL. This CDR3 is built from 17 residues. The CDR3 sequence is CASSQSPTSGGTDTQYF. The CDR3 DNA follows: TGCGCCAGCAGCCAATCCCCGACTAGCGGGGGGACAGATACGCAGTATTTT.

This rearrangement joins TRBV19 to TRBJ2-7, with D maybe TRBD1 (5 bases). V was pared by 3 bases and J by 3 bases, with 12 bases between. The CDR3 covers 14 residues. Germline lookup yields CDR1 LNHDA and CDR2 SQIVND (reference sequence). CDR3 residues: CASSMEQGLYEQYF. The CDR3, as DNA: TGTGCCAGTAGTATGGAGCAGGGTCTCTACGAGCAGTACTTC.

V gene TRBV12-3 or TRBV12-4 combines with J gene TRBJ1-1, with 10 bases matching TRBD1. The CDR3 is 13 amino acids. V lost 8 bases to trimming and J lost 7 bases; unmatched junction nucleotides: 7. The CDR3 here is CASRTGGGIEAFF. CDR3 nucleotide sequence: TGTGCCAGCCGGACAGGGGGGGGAATTGAAGCTTTCTTT.

V and J are TRBV6-5 and TRBJ2-7, with a weak D call TRBD2 (6 bases). With 5 bases removed from V and 5 bases from J, the gap between germline ends came to 13 bases. Germline-derived CDR1 and CDR2 are MNHEY and SVGAGI. The CDR3 runs 13 residues. As DNA, the CDR3 is TGTGCCAGCAGTAGGGCAGGAGGGAACGAGCAGTACTTC. It yields the protein CASSRAGGNEQYF.

V usage is TRBV11-2 and J usage is TRBJ2-5, with 7 bases identical to TRBD2. The germline V gene has CDR1 SGHAT and CDR2 FQNNGV. The CDR3 totals 14 residues. V shed 4 bases, J shed 0 bases, and the junction held 2 bases outside the gene matches. The DNA of the CDR3 is TGTGCCAGCAGCTCAGGGACTAACCAAGAGACCCAGTACTTC. Residues: CASSSGTNQETQYF. Complete variable domain (other parts from reference TRBV11-2 and TRBJ2-5): EAGVAQSPRYKIIEKRQSVAFWCNPISGHATLYWYQQILGQGPKLLIQFQNNGVVDDSQLPKDRFSAERLKGVDSTLKIQPAKLEDSAVYLCASSSGTNQETQYFGPGTRLLVL.

The chain uses TRBV7-8 and TRBJ1-5; D not certain. This CDR3 is built from 14 residues. Germline CDR1 is SGHVS and CDR2 is FQNEAQ. Trimming stripped 5 bases from V and 5 bases from J, with 13 bases between. Written as DNA, the CDR3 is TGTGCCAGCAGCCTACTGAGGTCCGATCAGCCCCAGCATTTT. It yields the protein CASSLLRSDQPQHF.

V gene TRBV18 combines with J gene TRBJ1-2; 9 bases are shared with TRBD1. J gave up 3 bases and V 0 bases, and 8 bases lay outside the gene matches. The CDR3 length is 17 residues. Looked up from germline, CDR1 is KGHSH and CDR2 is LQKENI. CDR3 region: CASSPPTRTGVDYGYTF. As DNA, the CDR3 is TGTGCCAGCTCACCACCAACCCGGACAGGGGTTGACTATGGCTACACCTTC. The variable domain in full, completed from reference TRBV18 and TRBJ1-2, reads NAGVMQNPRHLVRRRGQEARLRCSPMKGHSHVYWYRQLPEEGLKFMVYLQKENIIDESGMPKERFSAEFPKEGPSILRIQQVVRGDSAAYFCASSPPTRTGVDYGYTFGSGTRLTVV.

The rearrangement links TRBV6-2 or TRBV6-3 to TRBJ1-1; D not certain. Germline V lookup: CDR1 MNHEY, CDR2 SVGEGT. The CDR3 consists of 13 residues. V was trimmed by 5 bases and J by 3 bases, leaving 10 bases between them. CDR3 in DNA: TGTGCCAGCAGTAACGTACTGGACACTGAAGCTTTCTTT. It specifies CASSNVLDTEAFF.

This rearrangement joins TRBV5-6 to TRBJ2-6; a possible D gene is TRBD2 (7 bases). The CDR3 runs 19 residues. CDR1 and CDR2 from the germline V gene are SGHDT and YYEEEE. Between the trimmed V and J ends, which lost 4 bases and 0 bases, there was a span of 20 bases. This CDR3 reads CASSPPGAGALSGANVLTF. CDR3 in DNA: TGTGCCAGCAGCCCTCCAGGGGCGGGGGCCCTCTCTGGGGCCAACGTCCTGACTTTC.

The rearrangement joins TRBV5-1 to TRBJ2-7; TRBD2 matches at 14 bases. Germline-derived CDR1 and CDR2 are SGHRS and YFSETQ. The V segment lost 7 bases and the J segment 2 bases; nucleotides outside the gene matches: 2. This CDR3 spans 14 amino acids. In DNA, the CDR3 is TGCGCCAGCGGACTAGCGGGGGGAACCTACGAGCAGTACTTC. Its protein is CASGLAGGTYEQYF.

The V and J genes are TRBV7-2 and TRBJ1-1, with D possibly matching TRBD1 (6 bases). This CDR3 contains 14 residues. Per germline, CDR1 SGHTA and CDR2 FQGNSA. V shed 3 bases and J shed 8 bases, with 16 bases lying between them. CDR3 bases: TGTGCCAGCAGCTTTTGGGCGAGAGGGACAGAAGCTTTCTTT. Translation gives CASSFWARGTEAFF.

In its sample, this clone was seen a few times. The chain joins TRBV5-6 to TRBJ1-5, with 8 bases fitting TRBD1. V lost 4 bases and J lost 6; bases outside the gene matches: 9. The CDR3 has 15 residues. Germline-derived CDR1 and CDR2 are SGHDT and YYEEEE. CDR3 nucleotides: TGTGCCAGCAGCAGGGCGGACAGGGACACTCAGCCCCAGCATTTT. Its translation is CASSRADRDTQPQHF.

The rearrangement joins TRBV27 to TRBJ2-5; 8 nucleotides agree with TRBD1. The CDR3 sequence is 15 residues long. The V gene's germline CDR1 is MNHEY and CDR2 SMNVEV (reference sequence). J lost 5 bases, V lost 3 bases, and 8 bases had no gene match. The chain's CDR3 is CASSFGQGAGETQYF. DNA of the CDR3: TGTGCCAGCAGTTTCGGGCAGGGGGCTGGTGAGACCCAGTACTTC.

The J gene is TRBJ1-2, the V gene TRBV15; D gene ambiguous. Trimming removed 5 bases from V and 3 bases from J, with 10 bases in between. From germline, CDR1 is LNHNV and CDR2 YYDKDF (reference sequence). The CDR3 consists of 13 residues. The CDR3 sequence is CATSPEGDYGYTF. The CDR3, as DNA: TGTGCCACCAGCCCCGAGGGAGACTATGGCTACACCTTC.

The V gene is TRBV19, the J gene TRBJ1-5; 7 bases align to TRBD1. V was pared by 1 base and J by 7 bases, with 7 bases of the junction left unmatched. Germline values: CDR1 LNHDA, CDR2 SQIVND (reference sequence). This CDR3 contains 15 residues. The DNA for the CDR3 is TGTGCCAGTAGTATAGGAATGGGGGGACAGCAGCCCCAGCATTTT. This translates into CASSIGMGGQQPQHF.